This T cell receptor (beta chain) was sequenced in a study of OX40 agonist ivuxolimab in advanced cancers. Germline loops: CDR1 MNHEY, CDR2 SVGAGI. The CDR3 has 13 residues. The V gene lost 2 bases and the J gene lost 5 bases, with 7 bases spanning the gap. Data came from immunoSEQ multiplex PCR; TCRdb stores just in-frame clones and leaves some out. The sample has 31,000 or so clones, around nine tenths seen once; the top ten hold around 4.8%. The clonotype comes from an adult with an advanced solid tumor such as melanoma, head and neck, liver or kidney cancer. The chain couples TRBV6-5 to TRBJ2-1; D is possibly TRBD1 or TRBD2 (5 bases each). The source material was CD4+ or CD8+ T cells sorted from blood, sampled in a trial of the OX40 agonist ivuxolimab. CDR3 protein: CASSYRGDNEQFF. As DNA, the CDR3 is TGTGCCAGCAGTTACCGGGGCGACAATGAGCAGTTCTTC.